This section outlines one T cell receptor beta chain sequence together with its context. Its target is unknown. The data are from a study of memory CD4+ T cells and cytomegalovirus serostatus. General observations from the study: Each of approximately 63 CMV-associated TCRbeta sequences occurred in one to five individuals. Repertoires predicted CMV serostatus with median bootstrapped AUC of about 0.96.

Single viable CD3+CD4+CD8-CD45RO+ cells were sorted as the memory CD4+ T cells. Donors' CMV status reflects serum IgG against pp150, pp28, p38, p52. Trimming pared 2 bases from V and 0 bases from J, leaving 17 bases between. CDR3 length: 18 residues. Germline V lookup: CDR1 LNHDA, CDR2 SQIVND (reference sequence). In the authors' methods: After removing out-of-frame reads, under 2.5 million distinct TCRbeta sequences remained. Assay used: immunoSEQ multiplex PCR; TCRdb lists only in-frame clones, some missing. V and J calls and clone size are as listed in that table; D and trimming were resolved from the DNA. The table lists around 45,000 clones, 76% of them singletons.

The source is an adult in good health and CMV-seronegative. The sequencing input was memory CD4+ T cells from blood. The chain uses TRBV19 and TRBJ1-5, with a weak D call TRBD1 (5 bases). The CDR3 loop is CASSITHRRDDSNQPQHF. The DNA for the CDR3 is TGTGCCAGTAGTATAACCCACAGGCGGGACGATAGCAATCAGCCCCAGCATTTT.